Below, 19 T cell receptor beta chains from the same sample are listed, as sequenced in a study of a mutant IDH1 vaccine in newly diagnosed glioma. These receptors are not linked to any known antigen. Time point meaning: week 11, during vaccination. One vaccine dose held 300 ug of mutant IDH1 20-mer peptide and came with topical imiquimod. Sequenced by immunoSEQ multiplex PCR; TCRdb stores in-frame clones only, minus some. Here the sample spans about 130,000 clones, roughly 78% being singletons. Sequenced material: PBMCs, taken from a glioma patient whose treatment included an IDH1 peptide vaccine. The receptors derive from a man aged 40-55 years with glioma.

DNA for the CDR3: TGTGCCAGCAGCTTGAGGCGGGTCCAGTATTACGAGCAGTACTTC. Amino acid sequence: CASSLRRVQYYEQYF. The genes are TRBV5-4 and TRBJ2-7, with TRBD2 as a possible D gene (5 bases). V was pared by 1 base and J by 4 bases, with 15 bases between. The CDR3 runs 15 residues. Germline lookup yields CDR1 SGHNT and CDR2 YYREEE (reference sequence).

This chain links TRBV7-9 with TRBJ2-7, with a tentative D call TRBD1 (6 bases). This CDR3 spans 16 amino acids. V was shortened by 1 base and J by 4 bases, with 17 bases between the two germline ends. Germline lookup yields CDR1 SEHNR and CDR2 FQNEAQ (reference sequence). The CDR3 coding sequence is TGTGCCAGCAGCTTAGGAAACAGGGTTCGGGTTTACGAGCAGTACTTC. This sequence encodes CASSLGNRVRVYEQYF.

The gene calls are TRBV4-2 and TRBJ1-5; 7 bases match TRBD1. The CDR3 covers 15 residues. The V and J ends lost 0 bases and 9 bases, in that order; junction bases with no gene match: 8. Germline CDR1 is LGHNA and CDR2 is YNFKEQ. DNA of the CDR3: TGTGCCAGCAGCCAAGAAAGGGGGCAGCCTCGGCCCCAGCATTTT. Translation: CASSQERGQPRPQHF.

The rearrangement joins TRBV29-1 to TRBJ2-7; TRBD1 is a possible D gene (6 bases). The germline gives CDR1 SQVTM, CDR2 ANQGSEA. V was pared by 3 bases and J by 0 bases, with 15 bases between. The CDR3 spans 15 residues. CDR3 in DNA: TGCAGCGTTGAGGGTAGTCAGGGGAGCTCCTACGAGCAGTACTTC. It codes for CSVEGSQGSSYEQYF.

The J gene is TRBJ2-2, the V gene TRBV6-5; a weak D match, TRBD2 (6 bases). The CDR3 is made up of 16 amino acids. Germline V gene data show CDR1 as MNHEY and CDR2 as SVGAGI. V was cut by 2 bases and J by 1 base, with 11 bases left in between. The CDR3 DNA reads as TGTGCCAGCAGTTACCGGAGGGCGGGGAACACCGGGGAGCTGTTTTTT. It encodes CASSYRRAGNTGELFF.

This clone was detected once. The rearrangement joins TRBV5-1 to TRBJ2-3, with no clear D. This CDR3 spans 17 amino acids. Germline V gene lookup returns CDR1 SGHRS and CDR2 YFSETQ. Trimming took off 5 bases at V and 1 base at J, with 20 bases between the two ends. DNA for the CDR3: TGCGCCAGCAGTCTAATCCCAACGGGCGTGGGCACAGATACGCAGTATTTT. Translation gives CASSLIPTGVGTDTQYF. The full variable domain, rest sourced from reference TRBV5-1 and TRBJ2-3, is KAGVTQTPRYLIKTRGQQVTLSCSPISGHRSVSWYQQTPGQGLQFLFEYFSETQRNKGNFPGRFSGRQFSNSRSEMNVSTLELGDSALYLCASSLIPTGVGTDTQYFGPGTRLTVL.

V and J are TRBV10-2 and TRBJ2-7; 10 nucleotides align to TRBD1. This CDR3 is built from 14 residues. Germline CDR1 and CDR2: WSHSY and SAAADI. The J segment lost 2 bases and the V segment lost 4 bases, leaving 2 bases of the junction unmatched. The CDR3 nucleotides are TGCGCCAGCAGTGCCGGGACAGGGGCCTACGAGCAGTACTTC. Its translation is CASSAGTGAYEQYF.

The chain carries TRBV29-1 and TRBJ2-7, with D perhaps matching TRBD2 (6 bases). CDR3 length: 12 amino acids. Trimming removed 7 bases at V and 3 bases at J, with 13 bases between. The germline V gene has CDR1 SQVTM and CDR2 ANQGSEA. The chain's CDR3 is CSAREGDYEQYF. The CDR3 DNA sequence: TGCAGCGCGCGGGAAGGGGACTACGAGCAGTACTTC.

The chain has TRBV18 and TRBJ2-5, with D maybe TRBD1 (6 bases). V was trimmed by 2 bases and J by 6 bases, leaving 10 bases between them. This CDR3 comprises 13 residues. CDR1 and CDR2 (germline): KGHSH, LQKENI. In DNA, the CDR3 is TGTGCCAGCTCACCAAACAGGGAACAGACCCAGTACTTC. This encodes CASSPNREQTQYF.

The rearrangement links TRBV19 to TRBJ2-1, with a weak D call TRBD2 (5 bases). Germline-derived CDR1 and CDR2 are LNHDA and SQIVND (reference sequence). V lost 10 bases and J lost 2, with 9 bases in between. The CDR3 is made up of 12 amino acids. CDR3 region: CATRAPYNEQFF. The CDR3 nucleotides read TGTGCCACGAGGGCCCCCTACAATGAGCAGTTCTTC.

CDR3 region: CASSVDVRVDYGYTF. The CDR3 DNA sequence: TGTGCCAGCAGCGTAGACGTCAGGGTGGACTATGGCTACACCTTC. The chain has TRBV9 and TRBJ1-2; tentatively, D is TRBD1 (5 bases). Germline V gives CDR1 SGDLS, CDR2 YYNGEE. V was trimmed by 0 bases and J by 3 bases, leaving 12 bases between them. This CDR3 is built from 15 residues.

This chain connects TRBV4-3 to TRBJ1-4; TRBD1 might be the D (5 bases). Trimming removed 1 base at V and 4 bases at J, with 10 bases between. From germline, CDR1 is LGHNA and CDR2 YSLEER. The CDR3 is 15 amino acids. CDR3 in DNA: TGCGCCAGCAGCCAAGGGGAACAGGATAATGAAAAACTGTTTTTT. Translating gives CASSQGEQDNEKLFF.

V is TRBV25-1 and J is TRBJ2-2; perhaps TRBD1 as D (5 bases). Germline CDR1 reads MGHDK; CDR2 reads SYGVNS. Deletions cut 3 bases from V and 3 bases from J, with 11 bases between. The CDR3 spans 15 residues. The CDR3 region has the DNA TGTGCCAGCAGTGATACCCGGACACACACCGGGGAGCTGTTTTTT. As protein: CASSDTRTHTGELFF.

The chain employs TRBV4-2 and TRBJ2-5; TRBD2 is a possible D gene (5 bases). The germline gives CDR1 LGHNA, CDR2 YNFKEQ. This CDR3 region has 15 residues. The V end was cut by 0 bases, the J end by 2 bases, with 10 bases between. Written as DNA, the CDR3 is TGTGCCAGCAGCCAAGATGGGAGCCCTCAAGAGACCCAGTACTTC. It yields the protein CASSQDGSPQETQYF.

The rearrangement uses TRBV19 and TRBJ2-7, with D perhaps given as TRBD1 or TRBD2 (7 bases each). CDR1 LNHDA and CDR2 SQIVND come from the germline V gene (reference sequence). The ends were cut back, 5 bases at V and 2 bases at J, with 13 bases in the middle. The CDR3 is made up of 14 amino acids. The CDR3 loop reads CASSSAGQPYEQYF. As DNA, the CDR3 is TGTGCCAGTAGTTCAGCGGGACAGCCCTACGAGCAGTACTTC.

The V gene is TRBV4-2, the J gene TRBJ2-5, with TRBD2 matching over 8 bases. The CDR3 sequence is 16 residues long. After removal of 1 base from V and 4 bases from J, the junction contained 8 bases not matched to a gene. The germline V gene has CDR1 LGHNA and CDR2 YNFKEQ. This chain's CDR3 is CASSQVVGGASETQYF. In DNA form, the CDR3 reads TGTGCCAGCAGCCAAGTTGTCGGGGGGGCGTCAGAGACCCAGTACTTC.

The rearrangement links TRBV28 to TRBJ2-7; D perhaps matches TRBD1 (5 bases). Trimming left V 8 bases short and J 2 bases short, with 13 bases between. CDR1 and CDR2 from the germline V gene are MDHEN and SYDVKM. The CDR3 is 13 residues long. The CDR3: CASERPGTYEQYF. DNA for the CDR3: TGTGCCAGCGAGCGTCCAGGGACCTACGAGCAGTACTTC. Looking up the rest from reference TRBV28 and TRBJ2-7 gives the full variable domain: DVKVTQSSRYLVKRTGEKVFLECVQDMDHENMFWYRQDPGLGLRLIYFSYDVKMKEKGDIPEGYSVSREKKERFSLILESASTNQTSMYLCASERPGTYEQYFGPGTRLTVT.

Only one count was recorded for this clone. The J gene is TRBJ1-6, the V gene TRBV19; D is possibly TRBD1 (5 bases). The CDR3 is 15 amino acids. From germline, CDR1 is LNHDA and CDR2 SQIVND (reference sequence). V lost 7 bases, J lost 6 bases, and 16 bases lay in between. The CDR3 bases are TGTGCCAGTAAAGAATCTGGGCAGGGTAATTCACCCCTCCACTTT. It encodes CASKESGQGNSPLHF. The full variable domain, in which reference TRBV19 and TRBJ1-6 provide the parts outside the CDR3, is DGGITQSPKYLFRKEGQNVTLSCEQNLNHDAMYWYRQDPGQGLRLIYYSQIVNDFQKGDIAEGYSVSREKKESFPLTVTSAQKNPTAFYLCASKESGQGNSPLHFGNGTRLTVT.

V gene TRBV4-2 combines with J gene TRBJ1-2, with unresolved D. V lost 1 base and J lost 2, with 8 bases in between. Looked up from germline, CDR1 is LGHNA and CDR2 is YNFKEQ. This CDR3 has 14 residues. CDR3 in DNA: TGTGCCAGCAGCCAAGGCCTAATCAACTATGGCTACACCTTC. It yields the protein CASSQGLINYGYTF.